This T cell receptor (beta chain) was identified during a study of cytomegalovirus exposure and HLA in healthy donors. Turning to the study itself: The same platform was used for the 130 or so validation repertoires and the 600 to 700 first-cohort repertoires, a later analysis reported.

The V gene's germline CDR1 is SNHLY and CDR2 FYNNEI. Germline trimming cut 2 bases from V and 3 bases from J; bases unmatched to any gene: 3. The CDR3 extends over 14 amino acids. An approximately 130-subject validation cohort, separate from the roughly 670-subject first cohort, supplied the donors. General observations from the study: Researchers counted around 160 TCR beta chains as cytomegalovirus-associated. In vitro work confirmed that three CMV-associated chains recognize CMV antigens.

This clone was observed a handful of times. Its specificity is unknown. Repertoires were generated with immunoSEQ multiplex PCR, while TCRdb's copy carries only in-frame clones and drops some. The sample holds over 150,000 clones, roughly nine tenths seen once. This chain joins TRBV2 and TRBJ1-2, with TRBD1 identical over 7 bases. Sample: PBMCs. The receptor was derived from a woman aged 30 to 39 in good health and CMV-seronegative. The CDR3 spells CASSERQGDYGYTF. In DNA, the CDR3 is TGTGCCAGCAGTGAAAGGCAGGGGGACTATGGCTACACCTTC.